Listed below are T cell receptor beta chains from one sample, sequenced in a study of T cell repertoires in cytomegalovirus infection. For these receptors, no antigen is known. MiXCR was run by TCRdb on the reads, yielding one entry per CDR3 protein. Of approximately 500,000 distinct CDR3 sequences in the sample, around 35% were seen once. The sequencing used cultured PBMCs, collected from culture after CMV antigen stimulation. These receptors originate from a human donor in good health (CMV status not recorded). Some clones in this sample may be carry-over from other donors' samples. Each CDR3 is given with its conserved first and last residue. A D gene is named only where the DNA matches it firmly. Clone sizes are given selectively: once, few, many, or a class where the clone is expanded.

cdr3_nt cdr3_aa j_call v_call clone_size d_call
TGTGCCAGCAGCCAATCGGGACACTTTACCTCGAACACCGGGGAGCTGTTTTTT CASSQSGHFTSNTGELFF TRBJ2-2 TRBV14 . .
TGCAGTGCTAGGGGGGACAACACTATTTCCAATGAGCAGTTCTTC CSARGDNTISNEQFF TRBJ2-1 TRBV20-1 . .
TGTGCCAGCAGCCAGGGGGGGGGGGGTAATTCACCCCTCCACTTT CASSQGGGGNSPLHF TRBJ1-6 TRBV7-2 many TRBD1
TGTGCCAGCAGCCCCGTCGGGCAGTTCTATGGCTACACCTTC CASSPVGQFYGYTF TRBJ1-2 TRBV5-6 . .
TGTGCCAGCAGCCTTAGGGGGGTTTTCAATGAGCAGTTCTTC CASSLRGVFNEQFF TRBJ2-1 TRBV7-8 . .
TGTGCCAGTGGACAATCAAATTCGAACACTGAAGCTTTCTTT CASGQSNSNTEAFF TRBJ1-1 TRBV12-3/TRBV12-4 few .
TGTGCCAGCAGCTTGGTCGGGAGGGCGGTCGGGGAGCTGTTTTTT CASSLVGRAVGELFF TRBJ2-2 TRBV5-4 . TRBD2
TGTGCCAGCAGCCCCAATCAGCCCCAGCATTTT CASSPNQPQHF TRBJ1-5 TRBV7-3 few .
TGTGCCAGCAGTTACTCGAAGGGGACAGGGGTGAACGAGCAGTACTTC CASSYSKGTGVNEQYF TRBJ2-7 TRBV6-5 few TRBD1
TGTGCCAGCAGCACCCCCCCTGGGTCCAGGGGCGGGGGAGCCTACGAGCAGTACTTC CASSTPPGSRGGGAYEQYF TRBJ2-7 TRBV5-4 . .
TGTGCCAGCAGCTTAGAGGGCGGGGGGGGGGGTGGGTTCTTC CASSLEGGGGGGFF TRBJ2-1 TRBV7-2 many TRBD2
TGTGCCAGCCGCTCCGGGACAGGGGGCTCTGGGGCCAACGTCCTGACTTTC CASRSGTGGSGANVLTF TRBJ2-6 TRBV19 . TRBD1
TGTGCCAGCAGTTTAAGGAGCGGAACCGGGGAGCCGTTTTTT CASSLRSGTGEPFF TRBJ2-2 TRBV12-3/TRBV12-4 . .
TGTGCCTGGATTCCTTTTGGACTAGCGAAGAAGCAGTATTTT CAWIPFGLAKKQYF TRBJ2-3 TRBV30 . TRBD2
TGTGCCGTGCGTCTAGCGGGAGAGACCCAGTACTTC CAVRLAGETQYF TRBJ2-5 TRBV7-3 once TRBD2
TGTGCCAGCAGCGATCTGGGGGGGAACACTGAAGCTTTCTTT CASSDLGGNTEAFF TRBJ1-1 TRBV6-2/TRBV6-3 . .
TGTGCCAGCAGCCAAGACAGGGGGCTCGGAGGAAACACCATATATTTT CASSQDRGLGGNTIYF TRBJ1-3 TRBV4-2 few TRBD1
TGCGCCAGTAGGGTTGGGGGACTAGCGGACAATGAGCAGTTCTTC CASRVGGLADNEQFF TRBJ2-1 TRBV5-1 few TRBD2
TGTGCCAGCAGCTTAATGAGCGGGAGGGCCTCAGATACGCAGTATTTT CASSLMSGRASDTQYF TRBJ2-3 TRBV7-6 few TRBD2
TGTGCCACCAGGGCGGGAGCTAAAGATACGCAGTATTTT CATRAGAKDTQYF TRBJ2-3 TRBV24-1 . TRBD2
TGTGCCAGCAGCCAAGAAGATCAGTCTCCCGGAAACACCATATATTTT CASSQEDQSPGNTIYF TRBJ1-3 TRBV4-2 . .
TGCGCCAGCAGCTTACAATTGGCTACGAGCTCCTACAATGAGCAGTTCTTC CASSLQLATSSYNEQFF TRBJ2-1 TRBV5-1 . .
TGTGCCAGCAGTGACGGCACAGGGGGCAATCAGCCCCAGCATTTT CASSDGTGGNQPQHF TRBJ1-5 TRBV2 once TRBD1
TGTGCCACCAGTGACCCAGCAGGGGCCGGAGAGACCCAGTACTTC CATSDPAGAGETQYF TRBJ2-5 TRBV24-1 . .
TGCAGCGTGGGAGGACAGGGGAAAAACATTCAGTACTTC CSVGGQGKNIQYF TRBJ2-4 TRBV29-1 . TRBD1
TGCGCCAGCTCGAGCACGGGGACGGGACTAGCGGGAGGGAGCACAGATACGCAGTATTTT CASSSTGTGLAGGSTDTQYF TRBJ2-3 TRBV4-1 few TRBD2
TGTGCCAGCAGCTTTGGGACTCGAGCCTACAATGAGCAGTTCTTC CASSFGTRAYNEQFF TRBJ2-1 TRBV11-3 . .
TGTGCCAGCAGCCAATCCCGGGGGATATCGTCAACCGGGGAGCTGTTTTTT CASSQSRGISSTGELFF TRBJ2-2 TRBV14 . .
TGTGCCAGCAGTGAATCTCCAGGGGGCGTCTATGGCTACACCTTC CASSESPGGVYGYTF TRBJ1-2 TRBV25-1 . TRBD1
TGTGCCACCCTCCCGGGACAGGGGGCTTCTGGGGCCAACGTCCTGACTTTC CATLPGQGASGANVLTF TRBJ2-6 TRBV19 . TRBD1
TGTGCCAGCAGCCAAGCGGGGGGCTCCTATAATTCACCCCTCCACTTT CASSQAGGSYNSPLHF TRBJ1-6 TRBV4-2 few .
TGTGCCGGGGGCACAGGGGTCAACTATGGCTACACCTTC CAGGTGVNYGYTF TRBJ1-2 TRBV7-2 . TRBD1
TGTGCCAGCAGTGAAGTCCCGGCTAATGAGCAGTTCTTC CASSEVPANEQFF TRBJ2-1 TRBV6-1 . .
TGTGCCAGCAGTGAGGGGCGGGAGGGGCGCACAGATACGCAGTATTTT CASSEGREGRTDTQYF TRBJ2-3 TRBV6-1 . TRBD2
TGTGCCAGCAGTTTGAGGGGGGCTTGGGGCTACACCTTC CASSLRGAWGYTF TRBJ1-2 TRBV12-3/TRBV12-4 . .
TGTGCCAGCAGCTTAGATCAGGGGCGGGATGGCTACACCTTC CASSLDQGRDGYTF TRBJ1-2 TRBV7-8 many .
TGTGCCAGCAGCCAGGGTAGCGGGGTTATAACCAAAAACATTCAGTACTTC CASSQGSGVITKNIQYF TRBJ2-4 TRBV7-2 . TRBD2
TGTGCCAGCACTTCTTCGGGGGGACAGGGGATAAGAGGCTATGGCTACACCTTC CASTSSGGQGIRGYGYTF TRBJ1-2 TRBV27 . TRBD1
TGTGCCAGCAGTGAAGCGTCGGCAGAGGCCAAAAACATTCAGTACTTC CASSEASAEAKNIQYF TRBJ2-4 TRBV6-1 few .
TGTGCTAGCAGCCCAGGACTGGATTCTAGCACAGATACGCAGTATTTT CASSPGLDSSTDTQYF TRBJ2-3 TRBV7-7 many .
TGTGCCAGCCGATTGGAAGGGGATCGTTCACCCCTCCACTTT CASRLEGDRSPLHF TRBJ1-6 TRBV6-1 . .
TGTGCCAGCAGCCCGACCGGGACAGACGCCTACGAGCAGTACTTC CASSPTGTDAYEQYF TRBJ2-7 TRBV7-3 . TRBD1
TGTGCCAGCAGCCCCGGCGAGTGGAATCAGCCCCAGCATTTT CASSPGEWNQPQHF TRBJ1-5 TRBV7-9 few .
TGTGCCAGCAGCTTGGGTGGGGGCACTGAAGCTCTCTTT CASSLGGGTEALF TRBJ1-1 TRBV7-2 . .
TGTGCCAGCAGCCCGGGACTAGCGGGAGGGGACAATGAGCAGTTCTTC CASSPGLAGGDNEQFF TRBJ2-1 TRBV12-3/TRBV12-4 . TRBD2